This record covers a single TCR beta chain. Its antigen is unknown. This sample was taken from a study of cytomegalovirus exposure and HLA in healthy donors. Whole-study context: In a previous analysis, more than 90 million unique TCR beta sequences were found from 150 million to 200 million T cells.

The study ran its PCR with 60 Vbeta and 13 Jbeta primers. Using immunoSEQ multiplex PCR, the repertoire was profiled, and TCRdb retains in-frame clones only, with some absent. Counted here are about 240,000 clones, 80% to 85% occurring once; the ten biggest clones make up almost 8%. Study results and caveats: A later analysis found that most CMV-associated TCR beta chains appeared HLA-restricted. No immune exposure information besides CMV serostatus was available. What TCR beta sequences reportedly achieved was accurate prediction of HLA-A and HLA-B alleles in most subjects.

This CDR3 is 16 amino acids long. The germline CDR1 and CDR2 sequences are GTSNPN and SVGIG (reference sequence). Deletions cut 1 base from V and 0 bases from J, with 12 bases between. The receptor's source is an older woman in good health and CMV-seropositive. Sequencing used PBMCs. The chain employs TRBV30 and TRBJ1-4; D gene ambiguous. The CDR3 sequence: CAWSGVRQATNEKLFF. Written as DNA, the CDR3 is TGTGCCTGGAGTGGAGTCAGGCAAGCAACTAATGAAAAACTGTTTTTT.